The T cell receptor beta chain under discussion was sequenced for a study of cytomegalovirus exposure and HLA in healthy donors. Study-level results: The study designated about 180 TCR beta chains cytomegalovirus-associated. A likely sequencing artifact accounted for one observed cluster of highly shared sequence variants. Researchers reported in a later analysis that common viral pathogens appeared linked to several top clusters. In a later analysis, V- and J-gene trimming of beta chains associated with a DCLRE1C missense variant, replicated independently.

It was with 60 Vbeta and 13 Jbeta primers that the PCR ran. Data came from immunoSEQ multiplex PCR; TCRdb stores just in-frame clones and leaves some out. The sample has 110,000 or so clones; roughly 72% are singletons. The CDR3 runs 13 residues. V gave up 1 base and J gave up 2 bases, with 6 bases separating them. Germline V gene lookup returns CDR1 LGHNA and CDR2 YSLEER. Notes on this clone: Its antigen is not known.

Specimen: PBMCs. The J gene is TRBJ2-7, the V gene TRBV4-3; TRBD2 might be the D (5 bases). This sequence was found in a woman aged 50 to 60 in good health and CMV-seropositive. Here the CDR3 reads CASSQAGTYEQYF. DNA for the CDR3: TGCGCCAGCAGCCAAGCGGGAACCTACGAGCAGTACTTC.